This TCR beta chain was sequenced in a study of T cell responses to AZD1222 COVID-19 vaccine. Points from the study as a whole: The donor group comprised mostly white British people and more females; the analysis possibly underestimated clonal diversity.

About this clone: Its antigen remains unknown.

Whether given at about 4 or about 12 weeks, second doses were pooled. Some clones are missing from TCRdb's copy, which holds only in-frame ones; the method was immunoSEQ multiplex PCR. Of just under 20,000 clones listed, roughly 84% are singletons. CDR3 length: 15 amino acids. Germline CDR1 reads LNHDA; CDR2 reads SQIVND (reference sequence). Germline trimming cut 7 bases from V and 4 bases from J; bases unmatched to any gene: 10. The sequencing here drew on peripheral blood, taken 28 days after the second AZD1222 dose. The clonotype was recovered from an adult who received the AZD1222 COVID-19 vaccine. The chain joins TRBV19 to TRBJ2-3, with TRBD2 matching 8 bases. CDR3 loop: CASTREGVVADTQYF. The DNA of the CDR3 is TGTGCCAGTACCCGGGAGGGGGTCGTCGCAGATACGCAGTATTTT.